Listed here are 27 T cell receptor beta chains from one sample, sequenced in a study of shared clonotypes between healthy human individuals. The data were produced by immunoSEQ multiplex PCR, yet TCRdb's version contains in-frame clones alone and is incomplete. Among about 2.5 million clones, roughly 90% were seen once, and the ten largest hold around 0.4%. Source material: naive CD4+ T cells from PBMCs. Subset meaning: CD45RA+ positively selected. Every receptor here comes from a man in his late teens or twenties in good health. Some clones in this sample may be carry-over from other donors' samples.

The V call is TRBV7-2, the J call TRBJ1-5; 8 bases align to TRBD1. The trim removed 5 bases at V and 6 bases at J, leaving 3 bases unmatched. Per the germline V gene, CDR1 is SGHTA and CDR2 is FQGNSA. CDR3 length equals 13 residues. The CDR3 coding sequence is TGTGCCAGCAGCACCCAGGGGGCTCAGCCCCAGCATTTT. Translating it yields CASSTQGAQPQHF. Full variable domain (rest looked up from reference TRBV7-2 and TRBJ1-5): GAGVSQSPSNKVTEKGKDVELRCDPISGHTALYWYRQSLGQGLEFLIYFQGNSAPDKSGLPSDRFSAERTGGSVSTLTIQRTQQEDSAVYLCASSTQGAQPQHFGDGTRLSIL.

This clone occurred once. This chain uses TRBV5-1 with TRBJ2-5, with TRBD2 matching over 9 bases. The trim removed 0 bases at V and 3 bases at J, leaving 9 bases unmatched. The CDR3 runs 17 residues. Germline lookup yields CDR1 SGHRS and CDR2 YFSETQ. CDR3 in amino acids: CASSLVPSGMVEETQYF. The CDR3 bases are TGCGCCAGCAGCTTGGTACCTAGCGGGATGGTTGAAGAGACCCAGTACTTC.

J is TRBJ2-4 and V is TRBV20-1; 8 bases agree with TRBD2. Germline V gene sequence: CDR1 DFQATT, CDR2 SNEGSKA (reference sequence). The CDR3 loop spans 11 amino acids. For the CDR3, the DNA is TGCAGAGCGGGAGAGGGAAACATTCAGTACTTC. It encodes CRAGEGNIQYF.

The chain has TRBV7-9 and TRBJ2-2; TRBD2 matches 9 bases. Trimming cost V 3 bases and J 12 bases; bases outside gene matches: 5. The CDR3 loop spans 13 amino acids. Germline V gene data show CDR1 as SEHNR and CDR2 as FQNEAQ (reference sequence). CDR3 sequence: CASSLAGGHQLFF. The CDR3 bases are TGTGCCAGCAGCTTGGCGGGAGGGCATCAGCTGTTTTTT.

In regard to this clone: Other DNA sequences in this sample translate to the same CDR3. This chain uses TRBV18 with TRBJ1-5, with TRBD1 matching 7 bases. The germline V gene encodes CDR1 KGHSH and CDR2 LQKENI. The CDR3 extends over 13 amino acids. Trimming at V came to 3 bases and at J to 4 bases, leaving 0 bases not matched to a gene. CDR3 bases: TGTGCCAGCTCACCGGACAGGAATCAGCCCCAGCATTTT. This translates into CASSPDRNQPQHF.

With respect to this clone: The sample contains more than one DNA sequence encoding this CDR3. The rearrangement uses TRBV18 and TRBJ2-5; D call uncertain. V lost 6 bases and J lost 2, with 4 bases in between. The CDR3 runs to 11 residues. Germline CDR1 is KGHSH and CDR2 is LQKENI. The DNA for the CDR3 is TGTGCCAGCTCCCGGCAAGAGACCCAGTACTTC. This gives the protein CASSRQETQYF.

The gene calls are TRBV9 and TRBJ2-1; tentatively, D is TRBD1 (5 bases). Trimming shortened V by 2 bases and J by 4 bases, and 10 bases separated the two germline ends. Germline-derived CDR1 and CDR2 are SGDLS and YYNGEE. This CDR3 is 14 amino acids long. For the CDR3, the DNA is TGTGCCAGCAGCGTTCAGGGAATATACAATGAGCAGTTCTTC. It specifies CASSVQGIYNEQFF. The full variable domain, in which reference TRBV9 and TRBJ2-1 provide the parts outside the CDR3, is DSGVTQTPKHLITATGQRVTLRCSPRSGDLSVYWYQQSLDQGLQFLIQYYNGEERAKGNILERFSAQQFPDLHSELNLSSLELGDSALYFCASSVQGIYNEQFFGPGTRLTVL.

Of note for this clone: Other DNA sequences of this sample code for an identical CDR3. V usage is TRBV28 and J usage is TRBJ2-2; possibly TRBD1 or TRBD2 for D (5 bases each). CDR1 MDHEN and CDR2 SYDVKM come from the germline V gene. Trimming cost V 2 bases and J 4 bases, with 5 bases left between them. This CDR3 spans 13 amino acids. In DNA form, the CDR3 reads TGTGCCAGCAGTTTAGGGGGCACCGGGGAGCTGTTTTTT. This sequence encodes CASSLGGTGELFF. Looking up the rest from reference TRBV28 and TRBJ2-2 gives the full variable domain: DVKVTQSSRYLVKRTGEKVFLECVQDMDHENMFWYRQDPGLGLRLIYFSYDVKMKEKGDIPEGYSVSREKKERFSLILESASTNQTSMYLCASSLGGTGELFFGEGSRLTVL.

The chain joins TRBV6-5 to TRBJ1-2; D gene uncertain. The CDR3 contains 15 residues. V was pared by 5 bases and J by 1 base, with 14 bases between. Germline-derived CDR1 and CDR2 are MNHEY and SVGAGI. This CDR3 reads CASSRLSGLNYGYTF. CDR3 bases: TGTGCCAGCAGTCGCCTCTCCGGGCTTAACTATGGCTACACCTTC.

V gene TRBV6-4 combines with J gene TRBJ1-3; 8 positions match TRBD1. The CDR3 runs 15 residues. From germline, CDR1 is MRHNA and CDR2 SNTAGT. J was trimmed by 4 bases and V by 3 bases; bases with no gene match: 5. The CDR3 here is CASSDVRGQGNTIYF. The CDR3 nucleotides are TGTGCCAGCAGTGATGTCAGGGGGCAAGGAAACACCATATATTTT.

The chain has TRBV30 and TRBJ2-1; 7 bases fit TRBD2. This CDR3 is 15 amino acids long. Germline CDR1 is GTSNPN and CDR2 is SVGIG (reference sequence). The trim removed 6 bases at V and 0 bases at J, leaving 8 bases unmatched. The CDR3 here is CACQKGGSSYNEQFF. The CDR3, as DNA: TGTGCCTGCCAAAAGGGCGGGAGCTCCTACAATGAGCAGTTCTTC.

This chain links TRBV30 with TRBJ2-1; D remains ambiguous. V was shortened by 4 bases and J by 9 bases, with 10 bases between the two germline ends. The CDR3 has 11 amino acids. CDR1 and CDR2 from the germline V gene are GTSNPN and SVGIG (reference sequence). The DNA of the CDR3 is TGTGCCTGGATGAGGACGGTTGAGCAGTTCTTC. Translating gives CAWMRTVEQFF.

The table lists this clone with a few counts. The chain combines TRBV2 with TRBJ1-5; D ambiguous. The CDR3 spans 13 residues. Trimming left V 3 bases short and J 1 base short, with 4 bases between. In germline, CDR1 is SNHLY, CDR2 FYNNEI. The CDR3 reads CASSDTSNQPQHF. DNA for the CDR3: TGTGCCAGCAGTGATACCAGCAATCAGCCCCAGCATTTT.

The CDR3 sequence is CASSWGTGELFF. In DNA form, the CDR3 reads TGTGCCAGCAGTTGGGGGACAGGGGAGCTGTTTTTT. J is TRBJ1-4 and V is TRBV28, with D possibly being TRBD1 (6 bases). The DNA end favors TRBJ2-2, so the J call may be wrong. The germline gives CDR1 MDHEN, CDR2 SYDVKM. The CDR3 sequence is 12 residues long.

V is TRBV28 and J is TRBJ1-3, with 7 bases matching TRBD1. CDR1 and CDR2 from the germline V gene are MDHEN and SYDVKM. The CDR3 totals 16 residues. J lost 4 bases, V lost 7 bases, and 13 bases had no gene match. The DNA of the CDR3 is TGTGCCAGCACCGGGAGAGACAGGGCTTCCGGAAACACCATATATTTT. It yields the protein CASTGRDRASGNTIYF.

The CDR3 is CASSFGQQDYYGYTF. CDR3 nucleotide sequence: TGTGCCAGCAGCTTCGGCCAGCAGGATTACTATGGCTACACCTTC. The chain uses TRBV5-4 and TRBJ1-2; the D is unclear. Germline V lookup: CDR1 SGHNT, CDR2 YYREEE (reference sequence). This CDR3 has 15 amino acids. V was shortened by 2 bases and J by 3 bases, with 14 bases between the two germline ends.

V is TRBV5-1 and J is TRBJ2-1; 7 bases are shared with TRBD1. The CDR3 contains 17 residues. The V segment lost 0 bases and the J segment 3 bases; nucleotides outside the gene matches: 9. Looked up from germline, CDR1 is SGHRS and CDR2 is YFSETQ. CDR3 in DNA: TGCGCCAGCAGCTTGGGAAGGGACAGAAACTTCTACAATGAGCAGTTCTTC. Translating it yields CASSLGRDRNFYNEQFF.

This chain joins TRBV7-9 and TRBJ2-3; D not certain. CDR3 length equals 13 residues. Germline V gives CDR1 SEHNR, CDR2 FQNEAQ (reference sequence). V lost 2 bases and J 0 bases, leaving 3 bases between the germline ends. The CDR3 region is CASSLQSTDTQYF. In DNA, the CDR3 is TGTGCCAGCAGCTTACAAAGCACAGATACGCAGTATTTT. The variable domain in full, with the rest retrieved from reference TRBV7-9 and TRBJ2-3, is DTGVSQNPRHKITKRGQNVTFRCDPISEHNRLYWYRQTLGQGPEFLTYFQNEAQLEKSRLLSDRFSAERPKGSFSTLEIQRTEQGDSAMYLCASSLQSTDTQYFGPGTRLTVL.

The table lists this clone with a count of one. This chain connects TRBV7-3 to TRBJ2-3; possibly TRBD2 for D (5 bases). The CDR3 is made up of 17 amino acids. Trimming stripped 4 bases from V and 4 bases from J, with 21 bases between. Looked up from germline, CDR1 is SGHTA and CDR2 is FQGTGA. The CDR3 region has the DNA TGTGCCAGCAGCTCCCAAGGCGGAGAGGGTGGTCCAGATACGCAGTATTTT. Protein sequence: CASSSQGGEGGPDTQYF.

CDR3 DNA sequence: TGTGCCAGCAGTCCAACGCCGGGGGGCCCCTACGAGCAGTACTTC. It specifies CASSPTPGGPYEQYF. V usage is TRBV27 and J usage is TRBJ2-7; perhaps TRBD2 as D (7 bases). Looked up from germline, CDR1 is MNHEY and CDR2 is SMNVEV (reference sequence). Trimming stripped 5 bases from V and 2 bases from J, with 16 bases between. This CDR3 region has 15 residues.

This chain links TRBV5-1 with TRBJ2-7; perhaps D is TRBD1 or TRBD2 (5 bases each). This CDR3 has 13 amino acids. CDR1 is SGHRS and CDR2 is YFSETQ in the germline V gene. Trimming left V 6 bases short and J 0 bases short, with 10 bases between. CDR3 sequence: CASNKGSSYEQYF. In DNA form, the CDR3 reads TGCGCCAGCAATAAGGGGAGCTCCTACGAGCAGTACTTC.

The chain couples TRBV6-1 to TRBJ2-7; TRBD1 matches 7 bases. CDR1 MNHNS and CDR2 SASEGT come from the germline V gene. This CDR3 comprises 15 residues. The J segment lost 1 base and the V segment lost 1 base, leaving 4 bases of the junction unmatched. Here the CDR3 reads CASSEGRDSSYEQYF. In DNA, the CDR3 is TGTGCCAGCAGTGAAGGAAGGGACAGTTCCTACGAGCAGTACTTC.

This chain links TRBV6-1 with TRBJ1-2; unclear D gene. This CDR3 is 15 amino acids long. The V end lost 1 base, the J end lost 2 bases, and 11 bases lay between the germline ends. Germline CDR1 reads MNHNS; CDR2 reads SASEGT. This CDR3 reads CASSEVLLKNYGYTF. Here the CDR3 DNA reads TGTGCCAGCAGTGAAGTACTGTTGAAGAACTATGGCTACACCTTC.

CDR3 in amino acids: CASSSQSPGGYTF. The CDR3 DNA follows: TGTGCCAGCAGTTCCCAATCCCCTGGAGGCTACACCTTC. The genes are TRBV28 and TRBJ1-2; D uncertain. CDR1 is MDHEN and CDR2 is SYDVKM in the germline V gene. V lost 4 bases, J lost 8 bases, and 14 bases lay in between. The CDR3 runs 13 residues.

The rearrangement links TRBV6-6 to TRBJ1-2; 9 bases map to TRBD1. The CDR3 covers 12 residues. Germline assignment: CDR1 MNHNY and CDR2 SVGAGI (reference sequence). Trimming took 8 bases from V and 3 from J; bases not matched to a gene: 1. DNA for the CDR3: TGTGCCAGCCGGGACAGGGACTATGGCTACACCTTC. Protein: CASRDRDYGYTF.

The V gene is TRBV6-7, the J gene TRBJ2-2; D gene ambiguous. TRBV6-7 is reported as an ORF; its role is uncertain. CDR3 length: 15 residues. The V gene lost 8 bases and the J gene lost 0 bases, with 13 bases spanning the gap. CDR3 nucleotide sequence: TGTGCCAGCGGTGAACAGATAGCGAACACCGGGGAGCTGTTTTTT. Translating it yields CASGEQIANTGELFF.

The gene calls are TRBV7-2 and TRBJ2-5; 8 bases line up with TRBD2. CDR1 and CDR2 from the germline V gene are SGHTA and FQGNSA. This CDR3 is 16 amino acids long. V trimming: 1 base; J trimming: 1 base; junction bases outside the gene matches: 5. The CDR3 reads CASSLVGLAGQETQYF. Written as DNA, the CDR3 is TGTGCCAGCAGCTTAGTCGGGCTAGCGGGCCAAGAGACCCAGTACTTC.